This T cell receptor (beta chain) was obtained from a study of cytomegalovirus exposure and HLA in healthy donors. With 60 Vbeta and 13 Jbeta primers, the PCR was carried out. Authors' analysis steps: Approximately 9.9 million of tens of millions of unique TCR beta chains were shared, per a later count. TCRdb's copy holds only in-frame clones and misses some; the assay was immunoSEQ multiplex PCR. Clone size and V and J calls were adopted from that table, with D and trimming inferred from the DNA. The repertoire holds roughly 120,000 clones, with over 15% as singletons. V lost 2 bases, J lost 6 bases, and 2 bases stayed unmatched. Germline assignment: CDR1 SGHTA and CDR2 FQGTGA. CDR3 size: 14 residues. Study-level findings and limits: TCR beta sequences reportedly predicted the HLA-A and HLA-B alleles of most subjects accurately. With later analysis, a missense DCLRE1C variant became linked to TCR beta V- and J-gene trimming.

Remarks on this clone: Its matching antigen is unknown.

Sequencing was carried out using PBMCs. The source of this sequence is a woman between 18 and 29 years old in good health and CMV-seronegative. V and J are TRBV7-3 and TRBJ2-1, with 9 bases matching TRBD2. CDR3 loop: CASSLEREVNEQFF. DNA of the CDR3: TGTGCCAGCAGCTTAGAGCGGGAGGTCAATGAGCAGTTCTTC.